The 25 T cell receptor beta chains below all came from one sample that was sequenced in a study of shared clonotypes between healthy human individuals. The table came from immunoSEQ multiplex PCR; TCRdb's copy has only in-frame clones and leaves some out. The sample carries some 470,000 clones, 76% recorded once. The material sequenced was PBMCs. These receptors all stem from a middle-aged woman in good health. Some clones in this sample may be carry-over from other donors' samples.

The gene calls are TRBV5-1 and TRBJ2-3; 8 nucleotides match TRBD1. Per the germline V gene, CDR1 is SGHRS and CDR2 is YFSETQ. This CDR3 is 15 amino acids long. J gave up 4 bases and V 4 bases, and 8 bases lay outside the gene matches. CDR3: CASSTDGQGSDTQYF. The CDR3 DNA reads TGCGCCAGCAGCACGGATGGACAGGGATCAGATACGCAGTATTTT.

The chain recombines TRBV5-4 with TRBJ1-1; 7 positions agree with TRBD1. The CDR3 runs 14 residues. The trim removed 4 bases at V and 1 base at J, leaving 4 bases unmatched. The germline gives CDR1 SGHNT, CDR2 YYREEE (reference sequence). CDR3: CASSPGTANTEAFF. CDR3 sequence (DNA): TGTGCCAGCAGCCCCGGGACAGCGAACACTGAAGCTTTCTTT.

The chain links TRBV30 to TRBJ1-5; a weak D match, TRBD1 (5 bases). CDR1 is GTSNPN and CDR2 is SVGIG in the germline V gene (reference sequence). The CDR3 runs to 15 residues. Trimming took off 3 bases at V and 6 bases at J, with 18 bases between the two ends. In DNA, the CDR3 is TGTGCCTGGAGCGCGGGACGGCGGCCTTTTCAGCCCCAGCATTTT. This sequence encodes CAWSAGRRPFQPQHF.

In the case of this clone: A read error may produce the germline difference seen at one junction end. The V call is TRBV7-2, the J call TRBJ2-3, with 7 nucleotides matching TRBD1. This CDR3 spans 13 amino acids. The V gene's germline CDR1 is SGHTA and CDR2 FQGNSA. CDR3: CASGRDSTDTQYF. CDR3 DNA: TGTGCCAGCGGCCGGGACAGCACCGATACGCAGTATTTT.

This chain connects TRBV7-2 to TRBJ1-1; no definite D call. The germline gives CDR1 SGHTA, CDR2 FQGNSA. The CDR3 is 15 amino acids. The V end was cut by 1 base, the J end by 5 bases, with 14 bases between. The CDR3 region is CASSLVFGVGTEAFF. In DNA, the CDR3 is TGTGCCAGCAGCTTAGTGTTCGGGGTAGGAACTGAAGCTTTCTTT.

The rearrangement links TRBV30 to TRBJ1-2; D remains unclear. This CDR3 contains 14 residues. The V end was cut by 0 bases, the J end by 8 bases, with 16 bases between. Germline values: CDR1 GTSNPN, CDR2 SVGIG (reference sequence). This CDR3 reads CAWSVRPGLGGYTF. In nucleotides, the CDR3 is TGTGCCTGGAGTGTACGTCCGGGCCTAGGGGGCTACACCTTC.

CDR3 residues: CASSEMANSGNTIYF. The CDR3, as DNA: TGTGCCAGCAGCGAGATGGCCAACTCTGGAAACACCATATATTTT. This sequence joins TRBV9 and TRBJ1-3; D ambiguous. The ends were cut back, 3 bases at V and 0 bases at J, with 10 bases in the middle. CDR1 is SGDLS and CDR2 is YYNGEE in the germline V gene. The CDR3 extends over 15 amino acids.

This chain joins TRBV10-3 and TRBJ1-5; 7 bases map to TRBD1. Looked up from germline, CDR1 is ENHRY and CDR2 is SYGVKD. Trimming cost V 4 bases and J 1 base; bases outside gene matches: 4. The CDR3 loop spans 15 amino acids. CDR3 sequence reads: CAISATGESNQPQHF. The CDR3 coding sequence is TGTGCCATCAGTGCAACAGGGGAAAGCAATCAGCCCCAGCATTTT.

The chain employs TRBV5-4 and TRBJ2-6, with 7 nucleotides matching TRBD1. CDR3 length: 16 residues. V shed 3 bases, J shed 0 bases, and the junction held 3 bases outside the gene matches. Germline CDR1 SGHNT, CDR2 YYREEE (reference sequence). The CDR3 nucleotides are TGTGCCAGCAGCTCCTACAGGGGCTCTGGGGCCAACGTCCTGACTTTC. This codes for CASSSYRGSGANVLTF.

The rearrangement links TRBV7-7 to TRBJ2-5; D ambiguous. The CDR3 loop spans 15 amino acids. V was shortened by 1 base and J by 2 bases, with 11 bases between the two germline ends. Germline lookup yields CDR1 SSHAT and CDR2 FNYEAQ (reference sequence). The CDR3 nucleotides read TGTGCCAGCAGCTTAGGGGTTAGTGGACAAGAGACCCAGTACTTC. As protein: CASSLGVSGQETQYF. The full variable domain, completed using reference TRBV7-7 and TRBJ2-5, is GAGVSQSPRYKVTKRGQDVTLRCDPISSHATLYWYQQALGQGPEFLTYFNYEAQPDKSGLPSDRFSAERPEGSISTLTIQRTEQRDSAMYRCASSLGVSGQETQYFGPGTRLLVL.

This chain joins TRBV30 and TRBJ2-2, with TRBD2 matching over 10 bases. Losses at the gene ends were 3 bases for V and 5 bases for J; bases not matched to a gene: 6. Germline V gives CDR1 GTSNPN, CDR2 SVGIG (reference sequence). The CDR3 totals 15 residues. The chain's CDR3 is CAWSGLAVGTGELFF. The CDR3 DNA follows: TGTGCCTGGAGCGGACTAGCGGTTGGTACCGGGGAGCTGTTTTTT.

The count of this clone is one. CDR3 loop: CVPVPPSGLYEPLSGANVLTF. The CDR3 DNA is TGTGTCCCAGTTCCACCTAGCGGACTATATGAACCATTATCTGGGGCCAACGTCCTGACTTTC. This rearrangement joins TRBV2 to TRBJ2-6; TRBD2 agrees at 7 bases. The CDR3 covers 21 residues. Germline CDR1 reads SNHLY; CDR2 reads FYNNEI.

The rearrangement joins TRBV5-1 to TRBJ2-2; 11 bases line up with TRBD2. V trimming: 2 bases; J trimming: 5 bases; junction bases outside the gene matches: 5. CDR3 length: 16 residues. Germline V gene lookup returns CDR1 SGHRS and CDR2 YFSETQ. CDR3 protein: CASSFQLAGVTGELFF. The DNA of the CDR3 is TGCGCCAGCAGCTTCCAACTAGCGGGAGTTACCGGGGAGCTGTTTTTT. The full variable domain, with the rest looked up from reference TRBV5-1 and TRBJ2-2, is KAGVTQTPRYLIKTRGQQVTLSCSPISGHRSVSWYQQTPGQGLQFLFEYFSETQRNKGNFPGRFSGRQFSNSRSEMNVSTLELGDSALYLCASSFQLAGVTGELFFGEGSRLTVL.

V is TRBV18 and J is TRBJ1-1, with D perhaps matching TRBD1 (5 bases). Germline loops: CDR1 KGHSH, CDR2 LQKENI. Trimming pared 0 bases from V and 4 bases from J, leaving 12 bases between. CDR3 length: 15 residues. This CDR3 is CASSPPRGALTEAFF. The CDR3 DNA reads as TGTGCCAGCTCACCACCCCGCGGGGCGCTCACTGAAGCTTTCTTT.

V and J are TRBV10-3 and TRBJ1-1; the D gene is possibly TRBD1 (6 bases). V lost 7 bases and J 0 bases, leaving 12 bases between the germline ends. CDR3 length: 14 residues. Per the germline V gene, CDR1 is ENHRY and CDR2 is SYGVKD. The CDR3 region has the DNA TGTGCCATCAACAAAGGACAGTTGAACACTGAAGCTTTCTTT. The encoded protein is CAINKGQLNTEAFF.

This chain joins TRBV7-2 and TRBJ1-1; no firm D call. Germline V gene data show CDR1 as SGHTA and CDR2 as FQGNSA. V lost 3 bases and J lost 4, with 12 bases in between. The CDR3 is made up of 14 amino acids. The CDR3 nucleotides are TGTGCCAGCAGCTTTCAGAGCCAGATCACTGAAGCTTTCTTT. Amino acids: CASSFQSQITEAFF.

This clone was picked up many times. The gene calls are TRBV19 and TRBJ1-5; no clear D. CDR3 length equals 14 residues. CDR1 LNHDA and CDR2 SQIVND come from the germline V gene (reference sequence). V lost 7 bases to trimming and J lost 2 bases, with 12 bases between them. The CDR3 coding sequence is TGTGCCAGTAACCCACGTCGGGGCAATCAGCCCCAGCATTTT. Its translation: CASNPRRGNQPQHF.

The chain has TRBV30 and TRBJ2-3; possible D gene TRBD1, 5 bases. Germline CDR1 and CDR2: GTSNPN and SVGIG (reference sequence). This CDR3 spans 14 amino acids. Trimming pared 0 bases from V and 5 bases from J, leaving 12 bases between. The CDR3 bases are TGTGCCTGGAGTGTACGGCTAGGGGTAGATACGCAGTATTTT. Translated: CAWSVRLGVDTQYF.

This clone was seen only once. The gene calls are TRBV28 and TRBJ1-4; D is unresolved. CDR3 size: 13 residues. From germline, CDR1 is MDHEN and CDR2 SYDVKM. Trimming stripped 6 bases from V and 8 bases from J, with 13 bases between. This chain's CDR3 is CASRWGMEEKLFF. The CDR3 DNA follows: TGTGCCAGCAGGTGGGGTATGGAGGAAAAACTGTTTTTT.

Points on this clone: Germline is not matched at one junction end, which may reflect a read error. In the same sample, other DNA sequences code for this CDR3. This chain connects TRBV7-3 to TRBJ2-7; D could derive from TRBD1 or TRBD2 (5 bases each). Germline CDR1 reads SGHTA; CDR2 reads FQGTGA. There are 13 residues in the CDR3. This CDR3 reads CASSLTARGEQYF. The DNA for the CDR3 is TGTGCCAGCAGCTTAACGGCACGGGGCGAGCAGTATTTC.

The V gene is TRBV27, the J gene TRBJ2-2; TRBD1 matches at 9 bases. In germline, CDR1 is MNHEY, CDR2 SMNVEV (reference sequence). Trimming took 5 bases from V and 1 from J; bases not matched to a gene: 5. The CDR3 contains 16 residues. The CDR3 is CASSPRDRVNTGELFF. CDR3 in DNA: TGTGCCAGCAGTCCCAGGGACAGGGTGAACACCGGGGAGCTGTTTTTT.

V and J are TRBV14 and TRBJ2-7, with D perhaps TRBD2 (6 bases). The germline gives CDR1 SGHDN, CDR2 FVKESK. This CDR3 has 15 amino acids. V was cut by 0 bases and J by 5 bases, with 14 bases left in between. The CDR3 nucleotides read TGTGCCAGCAGCCAAGATGGTGGGGACTTGGACGAGCAGTACTTC. Protein product: CASSQDGGDLDEQYF.

This clone has a handful of counts. The chain combines TRBV11-2 with TRBJ2-3; the match to TRBD2 covers 7 bases. Germline CDR1 SGHAT, CDR2 FQNNGV. This CDR3 is 15 amino acids long. V trimming: 4 bases; J trimming: 4 bases; junction bases outside the gene matches: 8. The CDR3 nucleotides read TGTGCCAGCAGCTCCTGGGGGGGAGGTGCAGATACGCAGTATTTT. Translation: CASSSWGGGADTQYF.

Details on this clone: Other nucleotide sequences in the sample specify the same CDR3. The chain combines TRBV5-1 with TRBJ2-2; D ambiguous. Trimming took off 5 bases at V and 0 bases at J, with 8 bases between the two ends. Looked up from germline, CDR1 is SGHRS and CDR2 is YFSETQ. The CDR3 totals 14 residues. CDR3 region: CASSLGSNTGELFF. Written as DNA, the CDR3 is TGCGCCAGCAGTTTAGGGTCGAACACCGGGGAGCTGTTTTTT.

The rearrangement joins TRBV28 to TRBJ1-5; the D gene is possibly TRBD1 (6 bases). CDR1 and CDR2 from the germline V gene are MDHEN and SYDVKM. The V end was cut by 6 bases, the J end by 4 bases, with 16 bases between. This CDR3 spans 15 amino acids. The DNA of the CDR3 is TGTGCCAGCAGGGGGGGGGCAGGGCAAAATCAGCCCCAGCATTTT. Its translation is CASRGGAGQNQPQHF.